The rows below give T cell receptor beta chains drawn from one sample of a study of cytomegalovirus exposure and HLA in healthy donors. Measured with immunoSEQ multiplex PCR; TCRdb has only the in-frame clones, and not every one. The data contain 200,000 to 250,000 clones, approximately 84% of them singletons. The sample comprised PBMCs. Receptor source: a girl between 2 and 10 years old in good health and CMV-seronegative. Both conserved end residues are part of each CDR3. Fields, in order: J gene, D gene, clone size, V gene, CDR3 DNA, CDR3 protein. D genes are given only for firm matches. Only some rows state a clone size, as once, few, many or a class for expanded clones.

TRBJ2-3 TRBD2 once TRBV7-8 TGTGCCAGCAGCTTAGGAGGCGGCGGGAGGGCCCCAGATACGCAGTATTTT CASSLGGGGRAPDTQYF
TRBJ1-1 - - TRBV4-1 TGCGCCAGCAGCCAACCGCTCAGGGGAAGTACTGAAGCTTTCTTT CASSQPLRGSTEAFF
TRBJ1-4 - - TRBV6-5 TGTGCCCAATGGGGGAGGGGGGATGAAAAACTGTTTTTT CAQWGRGDEKLFF
TRBJ2-1 - - TRBV12-5 TGTGCTAGTCGGGGCAATGAGCAGTTCTTC CASRGNEQFF
TRBJ1-2 TRBD1 - TRBV14 TGTGCCAGCAGCCACTCCGGGACAGGGGGCTTGGGCTACACCTTC CASSHSGTGGLGYTF
TRBJ1-3 - - TRBV27 TGTGCCAGCAGCCATGGTCCGGCGGGAGGAAACACCATATATTTT CASSHGPAGGNTIYF
TRBJ1-2 TRBD1 - TRBV7-9 TGTTCCAGCAGTGGGGGACAGGCGGATGGCTACACCTTC CSSSGGQADGYTF
TRBJ2-7 - once TRBV10-1 TGCGCCAGCGCCTCGGAGGTGCCCTACGAGCAGTACTTC CASASEVPYEQYF
TRBJ2-1 - - TRBV7-6 TGTGCCAGCAGCGCCCCGGAGGGCACCTACAATGAGCAGTTCTTC CASSAPEGTYNEQFF
TRBJ2-7 - - TRBV10-2 TGCGCCAGCAGTGAGAGGATTAGGGGGGACAGCCCCTACGAGCAGTACTTC CASSERIRGDSPYEQYF